The count of the clone carrying this T cell receptor (beta chain) is one. As yet, its antigen is unknown. This entry comes from a study of Graves' ophthalmopathy and Graves' hyperthyroidism. J lost 2 bases, V lost 8 bases, and 5 bases had no gene match. The CDR3 covers 14 residues. Calling hyperthyroidism stable required that no ophthalmopathy show up within 18 months of follow-up. Diagnosis used clinical symptoms, serum thyroxine, TRAb, thyroid ultrasound and orbital computed tomography. About 10 ml of fresh blood yielded the PBMCs by density gradient. RNA served as the template for amplifying TCR beta CDR3 regions. The first round was an RT-PCR with HTBI primers, and the second round was a multiplex PCR. TCRdb re-called the multiplex PCR reads through MiXCR, storing one row per CDR3 protein. The sample consists of 400,000 or so distinct CDR3 sequences, approximately 15% of them appearing once. Study outcomes and limitations: Forecasting of ophthalmopathy progression by the model achieved almost 71% sensitivity and 72% to 75% specificity.

The TCR sequence derives from a woman aged 18 to 35 with stable Graves' hyperthyroidism. V and J are TRBV12-3 or TRBV12-4 and TRBJ2-5; 10 positions agree with TRBD1. The sequenced sample consisted of peripheral blood. CDR3 sequence (DNA): TGTGCCAGCGGGACAGGGGTCTCACAAGAGACCCAGTACTTC. This sequence encodes CASGTGVSQETQYF.